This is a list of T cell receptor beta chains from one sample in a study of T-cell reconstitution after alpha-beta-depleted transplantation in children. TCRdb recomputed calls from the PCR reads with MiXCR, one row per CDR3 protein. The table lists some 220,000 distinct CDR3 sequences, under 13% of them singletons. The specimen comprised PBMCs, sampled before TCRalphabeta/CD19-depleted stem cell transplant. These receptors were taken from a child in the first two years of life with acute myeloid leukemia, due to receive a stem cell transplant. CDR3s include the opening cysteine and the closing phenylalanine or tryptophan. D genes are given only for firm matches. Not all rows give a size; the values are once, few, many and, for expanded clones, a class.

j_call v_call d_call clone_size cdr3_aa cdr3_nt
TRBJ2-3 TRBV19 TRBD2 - CASSTGTSTDTRYF TGTGCCAGTAGTACAGGGACTAGCACAGATACGCGGTATTTT
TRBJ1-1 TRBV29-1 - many CSAAGGALNTEAFF TGCAGCGCCGCGGGGGGGGCCTTGAACACTGAAGCTTTCTTT
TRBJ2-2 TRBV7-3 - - CASSFDPNTGELFF TGTGCCAGCAGCTTCGACCCGAACACCGGGGAGCTGTTTTTT
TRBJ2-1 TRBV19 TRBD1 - CATSQKDRDQFF TGTGCCACTAGCCAAAAGGACAGGGATCAGTTCTTC
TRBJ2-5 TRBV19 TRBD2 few CASSISSLLAGYTQYF TGTGCCAGTAGTATCTCTTCCTTACTAGCGGGTTACACCCAGTACTTC
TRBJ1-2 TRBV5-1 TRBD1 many CASRSRQGNGYTF TGCGCCAGCAGATCCCGACAGGGTAACGGCTACACCTTC
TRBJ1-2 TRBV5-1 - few CASSLGNTYGYTF TGCGCCAGCAGCTTGGGGAACACCTATGGCTACACCTTC
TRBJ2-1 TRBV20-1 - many CSARVTRPYNEQFF TGCAGTGCTAGAGTGACTAGACCTTACAATGAGCAGTTCTTC
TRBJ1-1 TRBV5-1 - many CASSSGLLPEAFF TGCGCCAGCAGCTCGGGACTCCTACCTGAAGCTTTCTTT
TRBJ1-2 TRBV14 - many CASSQAEQGSFRGYTF TGTGCCAGCAGCCAAGCTGAACAGGGATCTTTCCGTGGCTACACCTTC
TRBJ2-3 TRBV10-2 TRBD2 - CASSTLAEEGTDTQYF TGCGCCAGCAGCACCCTAGCGGAGGAGGGCACAGATACGCAGTATTTT
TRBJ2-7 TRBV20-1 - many CSARGESVYEQYF TGCAGTGCTAGAGGTGAATCGGTTTACGAGCAGTACTTC
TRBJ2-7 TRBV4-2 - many CASSRQGGSLYEQYF TGTGCCAGCAGCCGACAGGGAGGGAGCTTGTACGAGCAGTACTTC
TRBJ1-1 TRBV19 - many CASSAGGYEAFF TGTGCCAGTAGTGCCGGGGGGTATGAAGCTTTCTTT
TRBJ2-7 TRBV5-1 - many CASRHPGQNYEQYF TGCGCCAGCAGACATCCTGGCCAGAACTACGAGCAGTACTTC
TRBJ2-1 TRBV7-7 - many CASSFRGNEQFF TGTGCTAGCAGCTTTAGAGGGAATGAGCAGTTCTTC
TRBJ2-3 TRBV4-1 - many CASNPGAPTDTQYF TGCGCCAGCAACCCGGGGGCCCCAACAGATACGCAGTATTTT
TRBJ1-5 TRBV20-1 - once CSVSGQNSHPQHF TGCAGTGTTAGTGGGCAGAACAGTCACCCCCAGCATTTT
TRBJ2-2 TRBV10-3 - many CAISEMNTGELFF TGTGCCATCAGTGAGATGAACACCGGGGAGCTGTTTTTT
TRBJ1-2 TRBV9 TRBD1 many CASSPRDRANYGYTF TGTGCCAGCAGCCCCCGGGACAGAGCTAACTATGGCTACACCTTC
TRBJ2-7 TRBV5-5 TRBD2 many CASSLGLASYEQYF TGTGCCAGCAGCTTGGGACTAGCGAGCTACGAGCAGTACTTC
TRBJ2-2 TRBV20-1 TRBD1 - CSASRDRANTGELFF TGCAGTGCTAGTAGGGACAGAGCGAACACCGGGGAGCTGTTTTTT
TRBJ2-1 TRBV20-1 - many CSATKTRVILNEQFF TGCAGTGCTACGAAGACTAGGGTAATCCTCAATGAGCAGTTCTTC
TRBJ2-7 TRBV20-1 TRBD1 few CSGKTGQGLDEQYF TGCAGTGGAAAAACGGGACAGGGTCTCGACGAGCAGTACTTC
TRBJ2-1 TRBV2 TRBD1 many CATTKTGNNEQFF TGTGCCACCACTAAGACAGGGAACAATGAGCAGTTCTTC
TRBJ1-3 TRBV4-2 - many CASRVLGGPSGNTIYF TGTGCCAGCCGCGTACTGGGGGGCCCCTCTGGAAACACCATATATTTT
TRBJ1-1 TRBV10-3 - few CAIRTDLNTEAFF TGTGCCATACGGACAGACTTGAACACTGAAGCTTTCTTT
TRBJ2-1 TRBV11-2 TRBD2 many CASSGTSYNEQFF TGTGCCAGCAGCGGGACTAGCTACAATGAGCAGTTCTTC
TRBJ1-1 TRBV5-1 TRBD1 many CASSRDRANTEAFF TGCGCCAGCAGCCGCGACAGGGCGAACACTGAAGCTTTCTTT
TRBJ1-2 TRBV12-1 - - CASSDPREEPGGYTF TGTGCCAGCAGCGACCCGAGGGAGGAACCGGGGGGCTACACCTTC
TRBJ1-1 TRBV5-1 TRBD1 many CASSVTGRDRQLVNTEAFF TGCGCCAGCAGCGTTACCGGCCGGGACAGACAACTTGTGAACACTGAAGCTTTCTTT
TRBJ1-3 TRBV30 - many CAWSVRRADTIYF TGTGCCTGGAGTGTTCGCAGGGCTGACACCATATATTTT
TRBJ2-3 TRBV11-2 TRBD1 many CASSTRTGSTDTQYF TGTGCCAGCAGCACCAGGACAGGGTCGACAGATACGCAGTATTTT
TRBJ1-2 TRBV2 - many CASSVGPGLDYGYTF TGTGCCAGCAGTGTGGGGCCAGGTCTGGACTATGGCTACACCTTC
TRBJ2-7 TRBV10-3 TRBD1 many CAISYRTGMTYEQYF TGTGCCATCAGTTACCGGACAGGTATGACCTACGAGCAGTACTTC
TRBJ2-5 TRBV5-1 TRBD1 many CASSLGSAGTGYRETQYF TGCGCCAGCAGCTTGGGGTCAGCCGGGACAGGGTATCGGGAGACCCAGTACTTC
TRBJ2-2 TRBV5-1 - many CASSLTTGDTGELFF TGCGCCAGCAGCCTTACAACGGGGGACACCGGGGAGCTGTTTTTT
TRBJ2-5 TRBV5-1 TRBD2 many CASSRGTSGGQETQYF TGCGCCAGCAGCCGGGGGACTAGCGGGGGGCAAGAGACCCAGTACTTC
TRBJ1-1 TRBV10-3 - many CAISGGPPDAEAFF TGTGCCATCAGTGGAGGACCCCCCGACGCTGAAGCTTTCTTT
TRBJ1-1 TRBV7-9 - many CASSLSAAWNTEAFF TGTGCCAGCAGCTTATCGGCAGCGTGGAACACTGAAGCTTTCTTT
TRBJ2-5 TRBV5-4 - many CASSALTRTDGETQYF TGTGCCAGCAGCGCGTTAACCCGGACAGACGGAGAGACCCAGTACTTC
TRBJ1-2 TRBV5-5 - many CASSLEQFFNYGYTF TGTGCCAGCAGCTTGGAACAGTTTTTTAACTATGGCTACACCTTC
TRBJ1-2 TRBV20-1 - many CSASRRNYGYTF TGCAGTGCTAGTAGACGGAACTATGGCTACACCTTC
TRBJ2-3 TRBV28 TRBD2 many CASSRHSGLSTDTQYF TGTGCCAGCAGTAGACATAGCGGGTTAAGCACAGATACGCAGTATTTT
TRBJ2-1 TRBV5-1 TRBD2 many CASSRTSGDYNEQFF TGCGCCAGCAGCCGGACTAGCGGTGACTACAATGAGCAGTTCTTC
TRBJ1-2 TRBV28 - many CASSNGGRRNYGYTF TGTGCCAGCTCAAACGGCGGCCGGCGAAACTATGGCTACACCTTC
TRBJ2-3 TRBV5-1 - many CASSLVEHSDTQYF TGCGCCAGCAGCTTGGTTGAGCATTCGGATACGCAGTATTTT
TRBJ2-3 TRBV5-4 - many CASSRQADTQYF TGTGCCAGCAGCCGACAGGCAGATACGCAGTATTTT
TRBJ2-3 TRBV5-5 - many CASSAFGDTQYF TGTGCCAGCAGCGCCTTCGGAGATACGCAGTATTTT
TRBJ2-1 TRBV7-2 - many CASSLGSTREQFF TGTGCCAGCAGCTTAGGGTCGACAAGGGAGCAGTTCTTC
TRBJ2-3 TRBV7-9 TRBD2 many CASSWGPTSADTQYF TGTGCCAGCAGCTGGGGACCGACTAGCGCAGATACGCAGTATTTT
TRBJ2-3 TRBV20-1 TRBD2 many CSARDSTGAGIGQYF TGCAGTGCTAGAGATTCGACGGGAGCGGGGATTGGGCAGTATTTT